This entry is about one TCR beta chain. Its antigen is undetermined. V dropped 0 bases and J dropped 3 bases, with 15 bases sitting between them. Germline CDR1 reads LGHNA; CDR2 reads YSLEER. The CDR3 runs to 17 residues. The sample originates from a study of T-cell memory formation after mild COVID-19. Whole-study findings and limits: A second wave expanding day 15 to 37 was CD4+-biased; contracting clones were balanced.

TCR alpha and TCR beta cDNA libraries carrying sample barcodes and UMIs were produced by 5'RACE using constant-segment primers. TCRdb reanalysed the 5' RACE reads using MiXCR and keeps one entry per CDR3 protein. The sample contains fewer than 250,000 distinct CDR3 sequences, 10% to 13% of which appear only once. Sample: PBMCs or a T cell subset sorted from them (not recorded which). The source of this sequence is a man aged 18 to 29 who had mild COVID-19 (a few samples of this study predate the infection). Cell type and time point are not known. The rearrangement links TRBV4-3 to TRBJ1-3, with a possible D match to TRBD1 (6 bases). Here the CDR3 reads CASSQEFQGLGGNTIYF. As DNA, the CDR3 is TGCGCCAGCAGCCAAGAGTTCCAGGGGCTAGGTGGAAACACCATATATTTT.